Detailed here is one T cell receptor (beta chain). Its antigen is undetermined. This specimen comes from a study of CD8+ T cells in alopecia areata. Study results and caveats: In blood and scalp, many expanded lesional clones persisted during tofacitinib.

The length of the CDR3 is 13 residues. Looked up from germline, CDR1 is SQVTM and CDR2 is ANQGSEA. J was trimmed by 5 bases and V by 5 bases; bases with no gene match: 8. RNA extraction and reverse transcription yielded cDNA as sequencing template. This table comes from immunoSEQ multiplex PCR, and its TCRdb copy is limited to in-frame clones, with some not included. The sample shows 95,000 to 150,000 clones, more than 40% of them seen only once. The sample's treatment: oral pan-JAK inhibitor, 5-10 mg twice daily. This rearrangement joins TRBV29-1 to TRBJ2-5, with 7 positions matching TRBD2. This receptor was taken from a human donor with alopecia areata. The sample was CD4+ T cells sorted from blood, taken at week 4, from a patient treated with tofacitinib. In DNA, the CDR3 is TGCAGCGTTACGAGTTTGCGGGGGGAGACCCAGTACTTC. As protein: CSVTSLRGETQYF.